One and the same sample provided the 19 T cell receptor beta chains below, sequenced in a study of cytomegalovirus exposure and HLA in healthy donors. Some clones are missing from TCRdb's copy, which holds only in-frame ones; the method was immunoSEQ multiplex PCR. Among roughly 57,000 clones, 90% to 95% were seen once, and the ten largest hold over 1.5%. Sequencing used PBMCs. The origin of the receptors is a woman under 30 in good health and CMV-seropositive.

The V call is TRBV28, the J call TRBJ1-2, with 9 bases matching TRBD1. Per the germline V gene, CDR1 is MDHEN and CDR2 is SYDVKM. The V segment lost 6 bases and the J segment 5 bases; nucleotides outside the gene matches: 4. The CDR3 has 13 amino acids. The CDR3 sequence is CASSEGTGYGYTF. DNA for the CDR3: TGTGCCAGCAGCGAAGGGACAGGGTATGGCTACACCTTC.

This clone occurred a few times. V is TRBV29-1 and J is TRBJ2-7; unclear D gene. The ends were cut back, 5 bases at V and 0 bases at J, with 5 bases in the middle. Germline assignment: CDR1 SQVTM and CDR2 ANQGSEA. The CDR3 extends over 11 amino acids. This CDR3 is CSVTSSYEQYF. CDR3 nucleotides: TGCAGCGTTACAAGCTCCTACGAGCAGTACTTC.

V and J are TRBV9 and TRBJ2-3, with 8 bases aligning to TRBD2. The CDR3 spans 17 residues. Germline assignment: CDR1 SGDLS and CDR2 YYNGEE. The trim removed 4 bases at V and 2 bases at J, leaving 12 bases unmatched. The DNA of the CDR3 is TGTGCCAGCAGCACCAGAGCGGGCGGGGGGCCCACAGATACGCAGTATTTT. Its translation: CASSTRAGGGPTDTQYF. The full variable domain, rest sourced from reference TRBV9 and TRBJ2-3, is DSGVTQTPKHLITATGQRVTLRCSPRSGDLSVYWYQQSLDQGLQFLIQYYNGEERAKGNILERFSAQQFPDLHSELNLSSLELGDSALYFCASSTRAGGGPTDTQYFGPGTRLTVL.

This rearrangement joins TRBV2 to TRBJ1-5; D possibly corresponds to TRBD1 (5 bases). The CDR3 length is 13 residues. Germline values: CDR1 SNHLY, CDR2 FYNNEI. V was cut by 5 bases and J by 6 bases, with 11 bases left in between. CDR3 sequence (DNA): TGTGCCAGCAGTTGGGGGGAGTCTCAGCCCCAGCATTTT. Protein sequence: CASSWGESQPQHF.

This chain uses TRBV15 with TRBJ2-5; 9 nucleotides match TRBD2. This CDR3 is 16 amino acids long. Trimming removed 5 bases from V and 2 bases from J; junction bases left unmatched: 9. Germline CDR1 is LNHNV and CDR2 is YYDKDF (reference sequence). The CDR3 sequence: CATSGTVTSGQETQYF. DNA of the CDR3: TGTGCCACCAGCGGAACGGTGACTAGCGGACAAGAGACCCAGTACTTC.

The chain uses TRBV15 and TRBJ2-2; D not certain. From germline, CDR1 is LNHNV and CDR2 YYDKDF (reference sequence). V lost 5 bases to trimming and J lost 6 bases, with 4 bases between them. The CDR3 contains 11 residues. The CDR3 DNA reads as TGTGCCACCAGCGTCGCCGGGGAGCTGTTTTTT. It encodes CATSVAGELFF. The full variable domain, its missing parts supplied by reference TRBV15 and TRBJ2-2, is DAMVIQNPRYQVTQFGKPVTLSCSQTLNHNVMYWYQQKSSQAPKLLFHYYDKDFNNEADTPDNFQSRRPNTSFCFLDIRSPGLGDTAMYLCATSVAGELFFGEGSRLTVL.

The CDR3 region is CASSEVETRADTQYF. The DNA for the CDR3 is TGTGCCAGCAGTGAAGTTGAGACTAGGGCAGATACGCAGTATTTT. V and J are TRBV6-1 and TRBJ2-3; D is possibly TRBD2 (6 bases). The V gene's germline CDR1 is MNHNS and CDR2 SASEGT. This CDR3 region has 15 residues. The V end was cut by 1 base, the J end by 4 bases, with 12 bases between.

The chain employs TRBV7-2 and TRBJ2-5; D may be TRBD2 (7 bases). This CDR3 region has 14 residues. Germline CDR1 SGHTA, CDR2 FQGNSA. Trimming pared 5 bases from V and 2 bases from J, leaving 12 bases between. The CDR3 sequence is CASSPRGAQETQYF. In DNA form, the CDR3 reads TGTGCCAGCAGCCCTCGGGGGGCGCAAGAGACCCAGTACTTC. The full variable domain, its missing parts supplied by reference TRBV7-2 and TRBJ2-5, is GAGVSQSPSNKVTEKGKDVELRCDPISGHTALYWYRQSLGQGLEFLIYFQGNSAPDKSGLPSDRFSAERTGGSVSTLTIQRTQQEDSAVYLCASSPRGAQETQYFGPGTRLLVL.

CDR3 amino acids: CASRGQVLGNTIYF. CDR3 DNA: TGTGCCAGCAGGGGACAGGTCCTTGGAAACACCATATATTTT. The V call is TRBV2, the J call TRBJ1-3, with 8 bases fitting TRBD1. Germline V lookup: CDR1 SNHLY, CDR2 FYNNEI. The CDR3 consists of 14 residues. V lost 6 bases and J lost 3; bases outside the gene matches: 4.

The chain joins TRBV5-1 to TRBJ2-7; 8 positions agree with TRBD2. Germline CDR1 reads SGHRS; CDR2 reads YFSETQ. The CDR3 contains 17 residues. J gave up 5 bases and V 5 bases, and 18 bases lay outside the gene matches. The CDR3 nucleotides read TGCGCCAGCAGGCGAGACGGGGGTAGCGGGGTTTCGAACGAGCAGTACTTC. This codes for CASRRDGGSGVSNEQYF.

The genes are TRBV5-3 and TRBJ2-3; D unresolved. TRBV5-3 is an ORF, and what it does is uncertain. This CDR3 is 12 amino acids long. V was trimmed by 5 bases and J by 3 bases, leaving 7 bases between them. The CDR3 spells CARRFSTDTQYF. CDR3 nucleotide sequence: TGTGCCAGAAGGTTTTCTACAGATACGCAGTATTTT.

The V and J genes are TRBV28 and TRBJ1-6; tentatively, D is TRBD1 (6 bases). Trimming removed 3 bases at V and 7 bases at J, with 13 bases between. The germline V gene encodes CDR1 MDHEN and CDR2 SYDVKM. There are 15 residues in the CDR3. The CDR3 sequence is CASSFNYRANSPLHF. CDR3 nucleotides: TGTGCCAGCAGTTTTAATTACAGGGCAAATTCACCCCTCCACTTT.

The chain couples TRBV27 to TRBJ2-5, with TRBD2 identical over 8 bases. Germline CDR1 is MNHEY and CDR2 is SMNVEV (reference sequence). The CDR3 is 18 amino acids. Germline trimming cut 3 bases from V and 4 bases from J; bases unmatched to any gene: 16. CDR3: CASSFSRTSSWYPETQYF. In DNA form, the CDR3 reads TGTGCCAGCAGTTTTAGTCGGACTAGCTCCTGGTACCCAGAGACCCAGTACTTC.

This rearrangement joins TRBV6-6 to TRBJ2-1; D is ambiguous. The V end was cut by 0 bases, the J end by 5 bases, with 14 bases between. Germline V gives CDR1 MNHNY, CDR2 SVGAGI (reference sequence). This CDR3 contains 16 residues. The DNA of the CDR3 is TGTGCCAGCAGTTACTCGATGGGCAAGGTCCACAATGAGCAGTTCTTC. It codes for CASSYSMGKVHNEQFF.

The chain links TRBV28 to TRBJ1-1; 7 nucleotides align to TRBD1. CDR1 and CDR2 from the germline V gene are MDHEN and SYDVKM. Trimming removed 6 bases from V and 5 bases from J; junction bases left unmatched: 9. The CDR3 length is 14 residues. The CDR3 reads CASRPGGSRTEAFF. CDR3 sequence (DNA): TGTGCCAGCAGGCCAGGGGGGAGTCGGACTGAAGCTTTCTTT.

J is TRBJ1-4 and V is TRBV6-1, with TRBD1 as a possible D gene (5 bases). With 10 bases removed from V and 4 bases from J, the gap between germline ends came to 13 bases. CDR1 is MNHNS and CDR2 is SASEGT in the germline V gene. This CDR3 contains 13 residues. CDR3 DNA sequence: TGTGCCACCACAGGTACCGTTAATGAAAAACTGTTTTTT. This codes for CATTGTVNEKLFF.

The rearrangement uses TRBV7-2 and TRBJ1-1; 11 bases fit TRBD1. After removal of 4 bases from V and 11 bases from J, the junction contained 12 bases not matched to a gene. Germline CDR1 reads SGHTA; CDR2 reads FQGNSA. The CDR3 runs 15 residues. For the CDR3, the DNA is TGTGCCAGCAGCTCACAAGGACAGGGGGCGTTGATCGCTTTCTTT. It specifies CASSSQGQGALIAFF.

The V gene is TRBV6-5, the J gene TRBJ1-2; 7 bases are shared with TRBD1. Trimming took 2 bases from V and 4 from J; bases not matched to a gene: 7. Germline values: CDR1 MNHEY, CDR2 SVGAGI. The CDR3 spans 15 residues. The CDR3 loop is CASSYAAGQVYGYTF. CDR3 bases: TGTGCCAGCAGTTACGCCGCAGGACAGGTCTATGGCTACACCTTC.

This chain links TRBV5-4 with TRBJ2-5; 11 bases are shared with TRBD2. The DNA end is a closer match to TRBJ2-7, so the J assignment may be wrong. The CDR3 extends over 14 amino acids. Germline V gene lookup returns CDR1 SGHNT and CDR2 YYREEE (reference sequence). The CDR3 reads CASSFSGGAVEQYF. The CDR3 coding sequence is TGTGCCAGCAGCTTTAGCGGGGGGGCAGTCGAGCAGTACTTC.